The next 32 T cell receptor beta chains were all read from a single sample in a study of sequential checkpoint blockade in melanoma. Libraries were prepared by immunoSEQ multiplex PCR; TCRdb keeps only in-frame clonotypes and omits some of them. There are about 21,000 clones in the sample; roughly 80% occur only once, and 51% lies in the top ten. Documented treatment: randomized to nivolumab then ipilimumab (arm A) or the reverse (arm B). The input for sequencing was CD8+ T cells sorted from blood (inferred from file names), taken from a patient given nivolumab and ipilimumab in sequence. These receptors all stem from a human donor with melanoma.

The rearrangement uses TRBV19 and TRBJ2-7; 7 positions agree with TRBD1. The CDR3 spans 16 residues. The V and J ends lost 5 bases and 1 base, in that order; junction bases with no gene match: 11. Germline CDR1 reads LNHDA; CDR2 reads SQIVND (reference sequence). CDR3 nucleotide sequence: TGTGCCAGTAGTGCACACGGGACAGACCCTTCCTACGAGCAGTACTTC. Residues: CASSAHGTDPSYEQYF.

V is TRBV19 and J is TRBJ1-1; 10 nucleotides align to TRBD1. The V and J ends lost 5 bases and 6 bases, in that order; junction bases with no gene match: 6. The CDR3 runs 14 residues. The germline CDR1 and CDR2 sequences are LNHDA and SQIVND (reference sequence). The DNA of the CDR3 is TGTGCCAGTAGTCCAGGACAGGGGGGTGCTGAAGCTTTCTTT. The encoded protein is CASSPGQGGAEAFF.

The chain uses TRBV30 and TRBJ1-1; TRBD1 agrees at 8 bases. This CDR3 is built from 15 residues. The germline gives CDR1 GTSNPN, CDR2 SVGIG (reference sequence). The V segment lost 0 bases and the J segment 6 bases; nucleotides outside the gene matches: 9. CDR3 in amino acids: CAWSVRGTGIAEAFF. For the CDR3, the DNA is TGTGCCTGGAGTGTACGAGGGACAGGTATCGCTGAAGCTTTCTTT.

The V and J genes are TRBV29-1 and TRBJ1-2, with no clear D. The V end was cut by 4 bases, the J end by 8 bases, with 14 bases between. Germline V gene data show CDR1 as SQVTM and CDR2 as ANQGSEA. The CDR3 runs 12 residues. The DNA of the CDR3 is TGCAGCGTTGCCGGGGAGGGTGCCGGCTACACCTTC. This codes for CSVAGEGAGYTF.

The CDR3 DNA follows: TGTGCCAGCAGCGAACAGGGGGGATCCTATAATTCACCCCTCCACTTT. Encoded protein: CASSEQGGSYNSPLHF. V gene TRBV9 combines with J gene TRBJ1-6, with 8 bases matching TRBD1. The CDR3 extends over 16 amino acids. CDR1 is SGDLS and CDR2 is YYNGEE in the germline V gene. After removal of 3 bases from V and 1 base from J, the junction contained 3 bases not matched to a gene.

The chain couples TRBV19 to TRBJ1-2, with 7 bases lining up with TRBD1. This CDR3 contains 14 residues. Per the germline V gene, CDR1 is LNHDA and CDR2 is SQIVND (reference sequence). V shed 6 bases and J 3 bases; nucleotides not matched to a gene: 7. Written as DNA, the CDR3 is TGTGCCAGTAGCCACCGGGACAGTTACTATGGCTACACCTTC. As protein: CASSHRDSYYGYTF.

This clone showed up just a few times. Its ends do not fully match the called genes, so a read error is possible. The chain uses TRBV5-8 and TRBJ1-6; possible D gene TRBD1, 6 bases. The germline V gene has CDR1 SGHTS and CDR2 YDEGEE. The CDR3 extends over 15 amino acids. The chain's CDR3 is CASSQDTGRNSPLHF. In nucleotides, the CDR3 is TGCGCCAGCAGCCAAGATACAGGGCGGAATTCACCCCTCCACTTT.

Only one count was recorded for this clone. This chain uses TRBV11-3 with TRBJ2-2, with 7 positions matching TRBD2. Germline lookup yields CDR1 SGHNT and CDR2 YENEEA. CDR3 size: 15 residues. Trimming took 4 bases from V and 5 from J; bases not matched to a gene: 7. Here the CDR3 reads CASSSRSGGTGELFF. CDR3 bases: TGTGCCAGCAGCTCCCGTTCCGGGGGGACCGGGGAGCTGTTTTTT.

V and J are TRBV7-9 and TRBJ1-1; the D gene is possibly TRBD1 (5 bases). The CDR3 contains 14 residues. V gave up 2 bases and J gave up 2 bases, with 9 bases separating them. Germline V gene sequence: CDR1 SEHNR, CDR2 FQNEAQ (reference sequence). The CDR3 DNA reads as TGTGCCAGCAGCTTATCGCAGGGAAACACTGAAGCTTTCTTT. It encodes CASSLSQGNTEAFF.

This clone was seen only a few times. The J gene is TRBJ1-1, the V gene TRBV21-1; the DNA was not used to check the table's D call, TRBD1. TRBV21-1 represents a pseudogene. This CDR3 is built from 18 residues. The CDR3 is CASSPSTGHRIMNTEAFF. The CDR3 DNA follows: TGTGCCAGCAGCCCATCCACGGGACATCGAATTATGAACACTGAAGCTTTCTTT.

This clone was counted once. The chain combines TRBV11-2 with TRBJ1-1; D gene uncertain. The CDR3 sequence is 12 residues long. Germline CDR1 SGHAT, CDR2 FQNNGV. The ends were cut back, 11 bases at V and 0 bases at J, with 10 bases in the middle. The CDR3 bases are TGTGCCGAAACGGGGATGAACACTGAAGCTTTCTTT. It specifies CAETGMNTEAFF.

The chain has TRBV4-3 and TRBJ1-4, with 7 bases aligning to TRBD1. The CDR3 runs to 16 residues. V lost 1 base, J lost 2 bases, and 4 bases stayed unmatched. CDR1 is LGHNA, CDR2 YSLEER, per germline. CDR3 protein: CASSQGRGRTNEKLFF. The DNA of the CDR3 is TGCGCCAGCAGCCAAGGGAGGGGGCGGACTAATGAAAAACTGTTTTTT.

This clone has more than one count but fewer than ten. J is TRBJ1-5 and V is TRBV7-9; 7 bases fit TRBD1. The CDR3 covers 15 residues. V shed 5 bases, J shed 2 bases, and the junction held 6 bases outside the gene matches. Germline V gene sequence: CDR1 SEHNR, CDR2 FQNEAQ (reference sequence). The CDR3 DNA reads TGTGCCAGCAGCGACGGGACAGAACGCAATCAGCCCCAGCATTTT. As protein: CASSDGTERNQPQHF.

This clone was picked up a small number of times. A junction boundary mismatches the germline segment, possibly from a read error. Other DNA variants within this sample encode the same CDR3. The chain uses TRBV5-8 and TRBJ1-1; TRBD1 is a possible D gene (6 bases). The CDR3 is made up of 15 amino acids. Germline V lookup: CDR1 SGHTS, CDR2 YDEGEE. CDR3 in amino acids: CASSLLGGRNTEAFF. For the CDR3, the DNA is TGCGCCAGCAGCCTCTTGGGGGGGCGGAACACTGAAGCTTTCTTT.

This clone was seen only once. V is TRBV4-1 and J is TRBJ1-1; no firm D call. Trimming took off 1 base at V and 0 bases at J, with 3 bases between the two ends. In germline, CDR1 is MGHRA, CDR2 YSYEKL. The CDR3 is made up of 13 amino acids. This CDR3 reads CASSQAVNTEAFF. In nucleotides, the CDR3 is TGCGCCAGCAGCCAAGCCGTGAACACTGAAGCTTTCTTT.

The chain couples TRBV6-5 to TRBJ1-5; TRBD1 is a possible D gene (6 bases). The CDR3 contains 14 residues. V gave up 4 bases and J gave up 7 bases, with 14 bases separating them. Germline V gene lookup returns CDR1 MNHEY and CDR2 SVGAGI. The CDR3 sequence: CASSFVGQGQPQHF. CDR3 DNA: TGTGCCAGCAGTTTTGTGGGACAAGGACAGCCCCAGCATTTT.

This chain joins TRBV7-8 and TRBJ1-1, with D unresolved. Germline V gene data show CDR1 as SGHVS and CDR2 as FQNEAQ. The CDR3 runs to 16 residues. The germline V and J ends were trimmed by 1 base and 4 bases, with 16 bases remaining between them. CDR3 nucleotides: TGTGCCAGCAGCTTAGGGGCCGGTGTACGGGGCACTGAAGCTTTCTTT. Translation: CASSLGAGVRGTEAFF. The full variable domain, rest sourced from reference TRBV7-8 and TRBJ1-1, is GAGVSQSPRYKVAKRGQDVALRCDPISGHVSLFWYQQALGQGPEFLTYFQNEAQLDKSGLPSDRFFAERPEGSVSTLKIQRTQQEDSAVYLCASSLGAGVRGTEAFFGQGTRLTVV.

V usage is TRBV6-5 and J usage is TRBJ1-2; 8 nucleotides line up with TRBD1. This CDR3 region has 14 residues. The trim removed 0 bases at V and 8 bases at J, leaving 5 bases unmatched. Germline CDR1 reads MNHEY; CDR2 reads SVGAGI. CDR3 nucleotide sequence: TGTGCCAGCAGTTACTCGCAGGGGGCGGGCGGCTACACCTTC. It translates to CASSYSQGAGGYTF.

V is TRBV28 and J is TRBJ1-4; the D gene is possibly TRBD1 (6 bases). Trimming took off 3 bases at V and 8 bases at J, with 13 bases between the two ends. The germline V gene encodes CDR1 MDHEN and CDR2 SYDVKM. The length of the CDR3 is 14 residues. The CDR3 here is CASSLNRVGEKLFF. The CDR3, as DNA: TGTGCCAGCAGTTTGAACAGGGTGGGGGAAAAACTGTTTTTT.

CDR3 sequence: CASSLGRDSYGYTF. DNA of the CDR3: TGTGCCAGCAGCTTGGGCCGGGACAGCTATGGCTACACCTTC. The gene calls are TRBV5-8 and TRBJ1-2; 7 positions agree with TRBD1. Germline CDR1 reads SGHTS; CDR2 reads YDEGEE. This CDR3 has 14 amino acids. Trimming cost V 0 bases and J 4 bases; bases outside gene matches: 3.

The V gene is TRBV19, the J gene TRBJ1-5; the D gene is possibly TRBD1 (6 bases). This CDR3 is built from 19 residues. The germline V gene encodes CDR1 LNHDA and CDR2 SQIVND (reference sequence). V shed 3 bases and J shed 0 bases, with 21 bases lying between them. CDR3 sequence (DNA): TGTGCCAGTAGTATGGGAGGGGGGCCTGGGGTTTATAGCAATCAGCCCCAGCATTTT. Translated, it gives CASSMGGGPGVYSNQPQHF.

The rearrangement links TRBV7-6 to TRBJ2-1, with D perhaps matching TRBD2 (7 bases). CDR1 is SGHVS and CDR2 is FNYEAQ in the germline V gene. V lost 9 bases, J lost 8 bases, and 11 bases lay in between. The length of the CDR3 is 11 residues. CDR3 in amino acids: CASRGADEQFF. In DNA, the CDR3 is TGTGCCAGTCGGGGGGCCGATGAGCAGTTCTTC.

In its sample, this clone was seen once. The rearrangement joins TRBV7-9 to TRBJ1-2; 7 nucleotides match TRBD1. The CDR3 consists of 15 residues. Germline V gene data show CDR1 as SEHNR and CDR2 as FQNEAQ (reference sequence). The V segment lost 2 bases and the J segment 5 bases; nucleotides outside the gene matches: 8. The CDR3 loop reads CASSLTPPGGYGYTF. CDR3 DNA: TGTGCCAGCAGCTTAACCCCCCCAGGGGGATATGGCTACACCTTC. The complete variable domain, with remaining parts taken from reference TRBV7-9 and TRBJ1-2, reads DTGVSQNPRHKITKRGQNVTFRCDPISEHNRLYWYRQTLGQGPEFLTYFQNEAQLEKSRLLSDRFSAERPKGSFSTLEIQRTEQGDSAMYLCASSLTPPGGYGYTFGSGTRLTVV.

The V call is TRBV6-1, the J call TRBJ2-7; TRBD1 matches at 8 bases. The V segment lost 11 bases and the J segment 0 bases; nucleotides outside the gene matches: 6. Germline lookup yields CDR1 MNHNS and CDR2 SASEGT. The CDR3 spans 13 residues. The CDR3 bases are TGTGCCGTACAGGGGGGCCTCTCCTACGAGCAGTACTTC. Protein sequence: CAVQGGLSYEQYF.

This sequence joins TRBV5-6 and TRBJ2-3; D call uncertain. This CDR3 spans 11 amino acids. The V and J ends lost 2 bases and 7 bases respectively, with 5 bases between them. Germline V CDR1 and CDR2: SGHDT, YYEEEE. The CDR3 here is CASSFGYTQYF. The CDR3, as DNA: TGTGCCAGCAGCTTTGGCTATACGCAGTATTTT.

This clone was observed a few times. The chain couples TRBV5-8 to TRBJ2-3, with 7 bases aligning to TRBD2. The CDR3 contains 15 residues. J lost 8 bases, V lost 0 bases, and 9 bases had no gene match. Germline V lookup: CDR1 SGHTS, CDR2 YDEGEE. The CDR3 bases are TGTGCCAGCAGCTTGGGTGGGGGGGTCAGAAGTACGCAGTATTTT. Its protein product is CASSLGGGVRSTQYF.

V usage is TRBV28 and J usage is TRBJ2-3, with a possible D match to TRBD2 (5 bases). The V and J ends lost 7 bases and 6 bases respectively, with 14 bases between them. This CDR3 is built from 13 residues. Germline values: CDR1 MDHEN, CDR2 SYDVKM. This chain's CDR3 is CASMRVAHDTQYF. The CDR3 bases are TGTGCCAGCATGCGGGTCGCACACGATACGCAGTATTTT.

The J gene is TRBJ2-7, the V gene TRBV6-5; 8 nucleotides align to TRBD1. The V segment lost 4 bases and the J segment 0 bases; nucleotides outside the gene matches: 5. The CDR3 is made up of 15 amino acids. Germline loops: CDR1 MNHEY, CDR2 SVGAGI. CDR3: CASSSGTGPSYEQYF. DNA of the CDR3: TGTGCCAGCAGTTCCGGGACAGGACCCTCCTACGAGCAGTACTTC.

This clone was detected only once. CDR3 loop: CASSPSGDEQYF. CDR3 in DNA: TGTGCCAGCAGCCCTAGCGGGGACGAGCAGTACTTC. The V and J genes are TRBV7-9 and TRBJ2-7; 9 bases agree with TRBD2. The CDR3 is made up of 12 amino acids. Trimming took 5 bases from V and 5 from J; bases not matched to a gene: 1. Germline V gene sequence: CDR1 SEHNR, CDR2 FQNEAQ (reference sequence).

The chain carries TRBV28 and TRBJ1-6; TRBD1 is a possible D gene (6 bases). Trimming removed 1 base at V and 5 bases at J, with 9 bases between. CDR3 size: 15 residues. Germline assignment: CDR1 MDHEN and CDR2 SYDVKM. In nucleotides, the CDR3 is TGTGCCAGCAGTTTATTCACAGGGAATAATTCACCCCTCCACTTT. This codes for CASSLFTGNNSPLHF.

This chain uses TRBV7-8 with TRBJ1-5; 7 bases line up with TRBD1. V lost 4 bases, J lost 7 bases, and 10 bases stayed unmatched. This CDR3 contains 15 residues. CDR1 SGHVS and CDR2 FQNEAQ come from the germline V gene. The CDR3 DNA follows: TGTGCCAGCAGCTCGCTTGACAGGGTGGAGCAGCCCCAGCATTTT. Protein: CASSSLDRVEQPQHF.

This sequence joins TRBV29-1 and TRBJ2-1; 9 bases are a match to TRBD2. CDR3 length: 19 amino acids. The ends lost 3 bases at V and 3 bases at J; junction bases unmatched: 18. In germline, CDR1 is SQVTM, CDR2 ANQGSEA. The DNA for the CDR3 is TGCAGCGTTGACATGAGGGGCGAAACGGCGGGGGGGCACTACAATGAGCAGTTCTTC. As protein: CSVDMRGETAGGHYNEQFF.